This T cell receptor beta chain was captured by sequencing in a study of blood T cells in healthy people across ages. This clonotype came up a few times. Ranging in age from roughly 6 to 90, the donors were healthy Caucasian individuals from Russia. CDR3 length: 14 amino acids. V was clipped by 5 bases and J by 1 base, with 11 bases between them. Germline CDR1 and CDR2: SGHVS and FNYEAQ. For the second PCR, which ran for about 6 to 11 cycles, a sample-barcoded 5' primer and a J-beta primer mix were used. TCRdb re-called the 5' RACE reads with MiXCR, one entry per CDR3 protein. The table includes more than 550,000 distinct CDR3 sequences, approximately 21% detected once.

This chain uses TRBV7-6 with TRBJ1-1; a possible D gene is TRBD1 (6 bases). Input material: blood. This receptor was obtained from a man in his sixties or seventies in good health. CDR3 loop: CASSARDTNTEAFF. CDR3 sequence (DNA): TGTGCCAGCAGCGCCAGGGACACGAACACTGAAGCTTTCTTT.